This TCR beta chain was identified in a study of cytomegalovirus exposure and HLA in healthy donors. Overall study: Among the 300 to 500 genotyped donors, about 81% were placed in the Caucasian-associated ancestry cluster.

PCR amplification relied on 60 Vbeta primers (plus 13 Jbeta primers). The data were produced by immunoSEQ multiplex PCR, yet TCRdb's version contains in-frame clones alone and is incomplete. The table shows 250,000 to 350,000 clones, with roughly 89% occurring only once. As for this clone: Antigen: not known.

Study findings and constraints: The study designated 160 or so TCR beta chains cytomegalovirus-associated. An analysis done earlier found most TCR beta V segments productive about 87% or about 30% of the time. Within a later analysis, the majority of CMV-associated TCR beta chains appeared HLA-restricted.

Germline V lookup: CDR1 SNHLY, CDR2 FYNNEI. The CDR3 has 14 residues. V shed 4 bases and J shed 4 bases, with 13 bases lying between them. The J gene is TRBJ1-1, the V gene TRBV2; D uncertain. The clonotype was recovered from a man aged 35-49 years in good health and CMV-seropositive. Sequencing used PBMCs. CDR3 sequence (DNA): TGTGCCAGCAGTGTAGGGCGGACTTCCACTGAAGCTTTCTTT. This sequence encodes CASSVGRTSTEAFF.